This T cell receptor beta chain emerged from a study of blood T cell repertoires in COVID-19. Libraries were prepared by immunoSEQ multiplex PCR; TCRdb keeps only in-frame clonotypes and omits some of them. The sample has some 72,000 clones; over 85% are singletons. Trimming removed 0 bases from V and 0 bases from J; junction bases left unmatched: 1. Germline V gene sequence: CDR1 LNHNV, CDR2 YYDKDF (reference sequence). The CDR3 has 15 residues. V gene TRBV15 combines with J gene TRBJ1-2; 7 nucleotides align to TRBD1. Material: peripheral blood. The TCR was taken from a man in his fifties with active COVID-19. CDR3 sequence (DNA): TGTGCCACCAGCAGAGAGACAGGGTCTAACTATGGCTACACCTTC. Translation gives CATSRETGSNYGYTF.